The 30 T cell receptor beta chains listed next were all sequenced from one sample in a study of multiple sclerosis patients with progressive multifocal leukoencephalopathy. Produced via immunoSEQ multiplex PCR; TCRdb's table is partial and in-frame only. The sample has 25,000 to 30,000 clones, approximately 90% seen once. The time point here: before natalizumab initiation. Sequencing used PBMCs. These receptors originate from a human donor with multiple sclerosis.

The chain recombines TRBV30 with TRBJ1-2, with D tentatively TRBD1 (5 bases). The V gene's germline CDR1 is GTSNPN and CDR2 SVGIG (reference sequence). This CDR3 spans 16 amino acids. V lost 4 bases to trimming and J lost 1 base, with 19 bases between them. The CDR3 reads CAWIPRDASRNYGYTF. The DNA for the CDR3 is TGTGCCTGGATCCCTCGGGACGCAAGCCGTAACTATGGCTACACCTTC.

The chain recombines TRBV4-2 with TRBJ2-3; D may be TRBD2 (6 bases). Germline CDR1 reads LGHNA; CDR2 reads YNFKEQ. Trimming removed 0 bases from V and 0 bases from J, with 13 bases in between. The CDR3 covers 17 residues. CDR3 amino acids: CASSQELATRSTDTQYF. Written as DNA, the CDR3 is TGTGCCAGCAGCCAAGAGCTAGCGACCCGGAGCACAGATACGCAGTATTTT.

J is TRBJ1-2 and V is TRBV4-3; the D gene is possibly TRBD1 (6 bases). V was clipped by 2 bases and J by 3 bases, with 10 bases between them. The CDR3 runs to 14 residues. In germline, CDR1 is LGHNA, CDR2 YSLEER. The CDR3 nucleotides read TGCGCCAGCAGCCAAAGCGACAGGCACTATGGCTACACCTTC. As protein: CASSQSDRHYGYTF.

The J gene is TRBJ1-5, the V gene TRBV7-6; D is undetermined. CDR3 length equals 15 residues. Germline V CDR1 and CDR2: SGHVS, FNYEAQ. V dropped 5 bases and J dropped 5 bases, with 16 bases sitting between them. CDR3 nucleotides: TGTGCCAGCAGCCGCGATACGGGAGGCTATCAGCCCCAGCATTTT. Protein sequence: CASSRDTGGYQPQHF.

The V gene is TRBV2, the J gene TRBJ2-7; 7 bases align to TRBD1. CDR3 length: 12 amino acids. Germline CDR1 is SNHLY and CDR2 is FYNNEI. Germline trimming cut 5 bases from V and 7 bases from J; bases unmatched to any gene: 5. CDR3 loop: CASSKDRREQYF. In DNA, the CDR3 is TGTGCCAGCAGTAAGGACAGGAGAGAGCAGTACTTC. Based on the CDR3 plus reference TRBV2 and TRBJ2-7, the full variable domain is EPEVTQTPSHQVTQMGQEVILRCVPISNHLYFYWYRQILGQKVEFLVSFYNNEISEKSEIFDDQFSVERPDGSNFTLKIRSTKLEDSAMYFCASSKDRREQYFGPGTRLTVT.

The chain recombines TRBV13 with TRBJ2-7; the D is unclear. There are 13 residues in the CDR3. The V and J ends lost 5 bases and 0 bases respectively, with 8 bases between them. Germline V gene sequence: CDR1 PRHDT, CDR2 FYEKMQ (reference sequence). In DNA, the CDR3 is TGTGCCAGCAGCCCGGCGAGCTCCTACGAGCAGTACTTC. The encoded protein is CASSPASSYEQYF.

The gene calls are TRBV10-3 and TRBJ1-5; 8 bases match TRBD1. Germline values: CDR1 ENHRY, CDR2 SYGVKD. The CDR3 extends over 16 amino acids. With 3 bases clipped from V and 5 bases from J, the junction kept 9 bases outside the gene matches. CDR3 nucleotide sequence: TGTGCCATCAGTGACAAGACAGGGGCCCACGATCAGCCCCAGCATTTT. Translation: CAISDKTGAHDQPQHF.

This CDR3 reads CASSGWLAGDSYEQYF. In nucleotides, the CDR3 is TGTGCCAGCAGCGGATGGCTAGCGGGGGACTCCTACGAGCAGTACTTC. This chain joins TRBV7-9 and TRBJ2-7; the match to TRBD2 covers 10 bases. The CDR3 totals 16 residues. The ends lost 5 bases at V and 0 bases at J; junction bases unmatched: 7. Germline V CDR1 and CDR2: SEHNR, FQNEAQ (reference sequence).

CDR3 amino acids: CASSYSPTDTQYF. CDR3 bases: TGTGCCAGCAGTTACAGTCCCACAGATACGCAGTATTTT. The chain links TRBV6-4 to TRBJ2-3; D is ambiguous. Trimming stripped 5 bases from V and 2 bases from J, with 8 bases between. Germline V lookup: CDR1 MRHNA, CDR2 SNTAGT. The CDR3 has 13 residues.

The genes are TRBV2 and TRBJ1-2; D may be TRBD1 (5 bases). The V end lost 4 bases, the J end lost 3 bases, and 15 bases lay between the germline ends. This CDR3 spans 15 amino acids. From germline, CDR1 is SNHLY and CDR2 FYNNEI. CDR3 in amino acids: CASSATYQGDYGYTF. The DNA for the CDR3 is TGTGCCAGCAGTGCTACGTACCAAGGGGACTATGGCTACACCTTC.

CDR3 coding DNA: TGTGCCATCAGTTCTAGACAGGGAGATAGCAATCAGCCCCAGCATTTT. Its protein product is CAISSRQGDSNQPQHF. This sequence joins TRBV10-3 and TRBJ1-5; 7 bases fit TRBD1. This CDR3 has 16 residues. Germline lookup yields CDR1 ENHRY and CDR2 SYGVKD. The V gene end was trimmed by 5 bases and the J gene end by 0 bases; junction bases not matched to a gene: 7.

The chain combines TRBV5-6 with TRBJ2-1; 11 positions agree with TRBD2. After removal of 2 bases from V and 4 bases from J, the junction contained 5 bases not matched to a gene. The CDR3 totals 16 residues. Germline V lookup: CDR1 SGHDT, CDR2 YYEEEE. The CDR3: CASSFSTSGAYNEQFF. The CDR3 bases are TGTGCCAGCAGCTTCTCGACTAGCGGGGCGTACAATGAGCAGTTCTTC.

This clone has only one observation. The CDR3 here is CASSASDTDTQYF. CDR3 sequence (DNA): TGTGCCAGCAGTGCGTCGGACACAGATACGCAGTATTTT. This sequence joins TRBV6-4 and TRBJ2-3; D remains unclear. V was shortened by 4 bases and J by 2 bases, with 7 bases between the two germline ends. CDR1 and CDR2 (germline): MRHNA, SNTAGT. This CDR3 has 13 amino acids.

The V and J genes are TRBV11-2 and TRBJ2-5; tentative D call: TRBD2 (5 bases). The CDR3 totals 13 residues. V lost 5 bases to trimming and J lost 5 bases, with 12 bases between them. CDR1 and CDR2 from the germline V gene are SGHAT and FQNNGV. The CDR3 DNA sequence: TGTGCCAGCAGCCCGACGGGGATGGAGACCCAGTACTTC. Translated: CASSPTGMETQYF.

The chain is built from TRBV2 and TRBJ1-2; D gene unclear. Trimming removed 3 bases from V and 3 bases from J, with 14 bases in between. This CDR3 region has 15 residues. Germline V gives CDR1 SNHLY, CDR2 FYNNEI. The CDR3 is CASSELLGSDYGYTF. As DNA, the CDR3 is TGTGCCAGCAGTGAGCTTCTCGGGTCGGACTATGGCTACACCTTC.

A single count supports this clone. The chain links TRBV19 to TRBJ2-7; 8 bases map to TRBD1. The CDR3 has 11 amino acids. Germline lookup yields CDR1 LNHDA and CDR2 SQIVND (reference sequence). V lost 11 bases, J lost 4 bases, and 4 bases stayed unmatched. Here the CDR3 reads CASRDRYEQYF. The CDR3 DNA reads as TGTGCCTCCCGGGACAGGTACGAGCAGTACTTC.

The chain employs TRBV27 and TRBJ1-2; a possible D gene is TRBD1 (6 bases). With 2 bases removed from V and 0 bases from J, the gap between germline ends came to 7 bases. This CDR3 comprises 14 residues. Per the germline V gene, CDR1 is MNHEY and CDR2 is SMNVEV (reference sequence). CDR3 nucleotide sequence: TGTGCCAGCAGTTTAGCAGGGGCTAACTATGGCTACACCTTC. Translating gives CASSLAGANYGYTF.

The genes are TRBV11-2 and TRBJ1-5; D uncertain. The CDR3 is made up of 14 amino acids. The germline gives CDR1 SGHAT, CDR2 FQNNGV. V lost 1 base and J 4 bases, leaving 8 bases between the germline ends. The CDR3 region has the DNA TGTGCCAGCAGCTTAGGACTGCCGAATCAGCCCCAGCATTTT. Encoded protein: CASSLGLPNQPQHF. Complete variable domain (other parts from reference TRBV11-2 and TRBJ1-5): EAGVAQSPRYKIIEKRQSVAFWCNPISGHATLYWYQQILGQGPKLLIQFQNNGVVDDSQLPKDRFSAERLKGVDSTLKIQPAKLEDSAVYLCASSLGLPNQPQHFGDGTRLSIL.

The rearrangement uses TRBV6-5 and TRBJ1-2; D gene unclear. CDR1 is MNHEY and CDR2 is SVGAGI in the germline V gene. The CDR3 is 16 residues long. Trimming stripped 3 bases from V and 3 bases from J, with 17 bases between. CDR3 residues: CASSYNSNLGDYGYTF. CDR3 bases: TGTGCCAGCAGTTATAATTCGAATTTGGGAGACTATGGCTACACCTTC.

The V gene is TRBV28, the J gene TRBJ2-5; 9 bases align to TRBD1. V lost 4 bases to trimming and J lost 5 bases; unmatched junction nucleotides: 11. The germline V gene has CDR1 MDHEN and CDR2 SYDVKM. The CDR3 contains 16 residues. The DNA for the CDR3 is TGTGCCAGCAGTTCGTTTTACAGGGGGCTGCGGGAGACCCAGTACTTC. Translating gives CASSSFYRGLRETQYF. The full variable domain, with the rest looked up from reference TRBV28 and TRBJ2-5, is DVKVTQSSRYLVKRTGEKVFLECVQDMDHENMFWYRQDPGLGLRLIYFSYDVKMKEKGDIPEGYSVSREKKERFSLILESASTNQTSMYLCASSSFYRGLRETQYFGPGTRLLVL.

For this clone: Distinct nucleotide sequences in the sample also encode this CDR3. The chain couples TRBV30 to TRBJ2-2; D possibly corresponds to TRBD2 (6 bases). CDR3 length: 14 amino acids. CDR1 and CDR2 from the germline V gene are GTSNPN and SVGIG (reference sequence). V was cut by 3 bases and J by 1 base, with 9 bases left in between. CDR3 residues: CAWRGRGNTGELFF. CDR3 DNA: TGTGCCTGGAGGGGGCGGGGGAACACCGGGGAGCTGTTTTTT.

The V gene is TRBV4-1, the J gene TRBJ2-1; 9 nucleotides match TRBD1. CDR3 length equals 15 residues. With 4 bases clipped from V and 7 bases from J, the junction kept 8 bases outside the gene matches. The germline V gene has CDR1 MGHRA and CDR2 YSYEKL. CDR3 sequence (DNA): TGCGCCAGCAGCCCGGGACAGGGAGTCAGGAATGAGCAGTTCTTC. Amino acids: CASSPGQGVRNEQFF.

This chain's CDR3 is CASSIRPANTGELFF. CDR3 nucleotide sequence: TGTGCCAGTAGTATCCGGCCGGCGAACACCGGGGAGCTGTTTTTT. The chain recombines TRBV19 with TRBJ2-2, with D hard to call. CDR3 length: 15 amino acids. Trimming took 3 bases from V and 0 from J, leaving 8 bases between them. Germline V gives CDR1 LNHDA, CDR2 SQIVND (reference sequence).

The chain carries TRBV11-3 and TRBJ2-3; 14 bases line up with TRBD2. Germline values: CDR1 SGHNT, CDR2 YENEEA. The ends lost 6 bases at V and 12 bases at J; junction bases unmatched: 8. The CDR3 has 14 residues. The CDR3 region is CASSSPGLAGVQYF. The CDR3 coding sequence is TGTGCCAGCAGTTCCCCGGGACTAGCGGGAGTCCAGTATTTT. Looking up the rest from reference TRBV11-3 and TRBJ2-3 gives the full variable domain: EAGVVQSPRYKIIEKKQPVAFWCNPISGHNTLYWYLQNLGQGPELLIRYENEEAVDDSQLPKDRFSAERLKGVDSTLKIQPAELGDSAVYLCASSSPGLAGVQYFGPGTRLTVL.

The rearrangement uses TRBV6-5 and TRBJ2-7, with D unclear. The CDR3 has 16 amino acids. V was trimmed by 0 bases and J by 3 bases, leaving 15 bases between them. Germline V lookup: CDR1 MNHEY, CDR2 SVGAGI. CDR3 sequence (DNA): TGTGCCAGCAGTTACTCTGCGAGCCGGTGGGGCTACGAGCAGTACTTC. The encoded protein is CASSYSASRWGYEQYF.

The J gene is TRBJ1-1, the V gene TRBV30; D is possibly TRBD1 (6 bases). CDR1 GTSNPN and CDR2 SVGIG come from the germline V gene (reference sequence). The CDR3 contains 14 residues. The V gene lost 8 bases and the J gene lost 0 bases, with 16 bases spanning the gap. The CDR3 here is CASRLGTLNTEAFF. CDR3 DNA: TGTGCCAGTCGTCTCGGGACACTGAACACTGAAGCTTTCTTT.

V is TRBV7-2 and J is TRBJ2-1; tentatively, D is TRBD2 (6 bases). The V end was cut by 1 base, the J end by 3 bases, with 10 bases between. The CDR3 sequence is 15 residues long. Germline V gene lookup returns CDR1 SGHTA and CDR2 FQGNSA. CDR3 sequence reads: CASSLDRGSYNEQFF. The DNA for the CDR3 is TGTGCCAGCAGCTTAGATCGGGGGAGCTACAATGAGCAGTTCTTC.

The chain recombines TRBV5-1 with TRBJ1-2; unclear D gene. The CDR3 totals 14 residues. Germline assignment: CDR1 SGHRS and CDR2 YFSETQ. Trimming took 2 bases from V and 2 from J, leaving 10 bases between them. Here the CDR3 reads CASSLGLGNYGYTF. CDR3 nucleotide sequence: TGCGCCAGCAGCTTAGGGCTGGGGAACTATGGCTACACCTTC.

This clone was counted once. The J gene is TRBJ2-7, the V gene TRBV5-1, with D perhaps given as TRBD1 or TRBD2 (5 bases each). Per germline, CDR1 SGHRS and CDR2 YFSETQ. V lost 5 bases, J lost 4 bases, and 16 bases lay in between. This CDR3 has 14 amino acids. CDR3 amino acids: CASRVGTQFYEQYF. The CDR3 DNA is TGCGCCAGCAGGGTCGGGACGCAATTTTACGAGCAGTACTTC.

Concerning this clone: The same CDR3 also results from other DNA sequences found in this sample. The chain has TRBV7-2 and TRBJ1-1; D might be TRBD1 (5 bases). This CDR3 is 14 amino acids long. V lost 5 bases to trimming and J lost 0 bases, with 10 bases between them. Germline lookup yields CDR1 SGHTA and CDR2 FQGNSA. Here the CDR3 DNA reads TGTGCCAGCAGCGCGCAGGGCCTGAACACTGAAGCTTTCTTT. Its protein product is CASSAQGLNTEAFF.